The 28 T cell receptor beta chains below were found in one sample sequenced in a study of low-dose radiotherapy and immunotherapy resistance in tumors. Priming of first-strand cDNA relied on TRAV- and TRBV-specific primers (covering alpha and beta chains). Over 20 PCR cycles, TCRs were amplified from a constant-region primer and V-primer adapter. One entry per CDR3 protein results from TCRdb running MiXCR on the reads. The table records 9,500 to 14,000 distinct CDR3 sequences, 51% of them present only once. The receptors come from a human donor with advanced metastatic prostate, ovarian, gallbladder or colorectal cancer (not recorded which). This table probably holds off-target reads from a library built for another chain.

The genes are TRBV2 and TRBJ2-3; 12 bases line up with TRBD2. The CDR3 is 15 residues long. The J segment lost 1 base and the V segment lost 6 bases, leaving 2 bases of the junction unmatched. CDR1 and CDR2 (germline): SNHLY, FYNNEI. The CDR3 sequence: CASRGTSGRTDTQYF. The DNA of the CDR3 is TGTGCCAGCAGGGGGACTAGCGGGCGCACAGATACGCAGTATTTT.

The J gene is TRBJ2-4, the V gene TRBV20-1; D unclear. Trimming left V 4 bases short and J 7 bases short, with 14 bases between. This CDR3 has 13 amino acids. Germline V CDR1 and CDR2: DFQATT, SNEGSKA (reference sequence). CDR3 nucleotide sequence: TGCAGTGCTACCTTGATAGCCGGGAACATTCAGTACTTC. It translates to CSATLIAGNIQYF.

This chain connects TRBV2 to TRBJ1-3; TRBD1 is a possible D gene (6 bases). The CDR3 is 14 amino acids. Germline V gene lookup returns CDR1 SNHLY and CDR2 FYNNEI. V lost 8 bases and J 0 bases, leaving 11 bases between the germline ends. CDR3 in DNA: TGTGCCAGCGGGGACATTCGCTCTGGAAACACCATATATTTT. Its translation is CASGDIRSGNTIYF.

In nucleotides, the CDR3 is TGTGCCAGCAGTTTAGCGGCGGGGGGGGCCTACGAGCAGTACTTC. Encoded protein: CASSLAAGGAYEQYF. The chain joins TRBV27 to TRBJ2-7; 9 bases line up with TRBD2. The CDR3 loop spans 15 amino acids. J gave up 2 bases and V 2 bases, and 4 bases lay outside the gene matches. Germline V lookup: CDR1 MNHEY, CDR2 SMNVEV (reference sequence).

By its share, this clonotype is medium-sized. The chain has TRBV28 and TRBJ2-1; D assignment may be TRBD1 or TRBD2 (5 bases each). The V and J ends lost 6 bases and 10 bases respectively, with 19 bases between them. The CDR3 consists of 14 residues. The germline V gene encodes CDR1 MDHEN and CDR2 SYDVKM. CDR3 protein: CASSRTRGPSEQFF. As DNA, the CDR3 is TGTGCCAGCAGCCGCACCCGGGGACCAAGCGAGCAGTTCTTC.

The chain links TRBV12-5 to TRBJ1-2; D remains unclear. V was cut by 6 bases and J by 2 bases, with 10 bases left in between. The V gene's germline CDR1 is LGHNT and CDR2 FRNRAP. The CDR3 totals 13 residues. The CDR3 reads CASGKDTNYGYTF. Written as DNA, the CDR3 is TGTGCTAGTGGAAAAGACACAAACTATGGCTACACCTTC.

The V call is TRBV6-6, the J call TRBJ2-5; TRBD2 might be the D (5 bases). CDR3 length equals 13 residues. V lost 2 bases to trimming and J lost 7 bases, with 11 bases between them. Germline CDR1 MNHNY, CDR2 SVGAGI (reference sequence). CDR3 in DNA: TGTGCCAGCAGTTACCTCGGGGAAGGGACCCAGTACTTC. Amino acids: CASSYLGEGTQYF.

V is TRBV5-1 and J is TRBJ2-2; weak D call: TRBD2 (5 bases). The V end lost 0 bases, the J end lost 6 bases, and 9 bases lay between the germline ends. In germline, CDR1 is SGHRS, CDR2 YFSETQ. The CDR3 has 14 amino acids. This chain's CDR3 is CASSLGSSPGELFF. CDR3 nucleotides: TGCGCCAGCAGCTTGGGATCTAGCCCCGGGGAGCTGTTTTTT.

V usage is TRBV12-3 or TRBV12-4 and J usage is TRBJ2-7; D might be TRBD1 (6 bases). V lost 0 bases to trimming and J lost 6 bases, with 9 bases between them. The CDR3 consists of 13 residues. The CDR3 protein is CASSLAGASEQYF. The CDR3 DNA reads TGTGCCAGCAGTTTAGCGGGGGCCAGCGAGCAGTACTTC.

This chain uses TRBV10-3 with TRBJ1-4; possibly TRBD1 for D (5 bases). This CDR3 is 15 amino acids long. CDR1 and CDR2 (germline): ENHRY, SYGVKD. Trimming removed 0 bases at V and 4 bases at J, with 9 bases between. In DNA form, the CDR3 reads TGTGCCATCAGTGAGTCGGGGACTTTTAATGAAAAACTGTTTTTT. The encoded protein is CAISESGTFNEKLFF.

The chain links TRBV29-1 to TRBJ1-2, with 9 bases identical to TRBD1. From germline, CDR1 is SQVTM and CDR2 ANQGSEA. V lost 1 base to trimming and J lost 3 bases; unmatched junction nucleotides: 6. The CDR3 extends over 15 amino acids. The CDR3 is CSVEATGGAYYGYTF. Here the CDR3 DNA reads TGCAGCGTTGAAGCTACAGGGGGCGCCTACTATGGCTACACCTTC.

Here the CDR3 reads CASGLENRGLNTEAFF. The CDR3 region has the DNA TGTGCTAGTGGTTTGGAAAACAGGGGGCTGAACACTGAAGCTTTCTTT. The chain carries TRBV12-5 and TRBJ1-1, with TRBD1 identical over 9 bases. The germline V gene encodes CDR1 LGHNT and CDR2 FRNRAP. This CDR3 is built from 16 residues. V lost 1 base to trimming and J lost 0 bases; unmatched junction nucleotides: 3.

This clonotype was seen once. This rearrangement joins TRBV5-1 to TRBJ2-7, with 7 positions matching TRBD1. V dropped 4 bases and J dropped 0; count of bases not matched to a gene: 4. The germline gives CDR1 SGHRS, CDR2 YFSETQ. This CDR3 has 14 amino acids. CDR3 in amino acids: CASSIGQASYEQYF. The CDR3 nucleotides read TGCGCCAGCAGCATAGGACAGGCCTCCTACGAGCAGTACTTC.

The chain has TRBV2 and TRBJ2-1, with a weak D call TRBD2 (5 bases). From germline, CDR1 is SNHLY and CDR2 FYNNEI. Deletions cut 6 bases from V and 7 bases from J, with 16 bases between. The length of the CDR3 is 14 residues. CDR3 DNA sequence: TGTGCCAGCAGCCGGACTCGCACGGGAAATGAGCAGTTCTTC. Translation gives CASSRTRTGNEQFF. The full variable domain, in which reference TRBV2 and TRBJ2-1 provide the parts outside the CDR3, is EPEVTQTPSHQVTQMGQEVILRCVPISNHLYFYWYRQILGQKVEFLVSFYNNEISEKSEIFDDQFSVERPDGSNFTLKIRSTKLEDSAMYFCASSRTRTGNEQFFGPGTRLTVL.

The chain is built from TRBV19 and TRBJ2-7, with unresolved D. The CDR3 has 15 amino acids. The germline gives CDR1 LNHDA, CDR2 SQIVND (reference sequence). Trimming left V 1 base short and J 2 bases short, with 12 bases between. The CDR3 region has the DNA TGTGCCAGTAGTATAGCGGCAGGCCGAGCCTACGAGCAGTACTTC. As protein: CASSIAAGRAYEQYF.

The gene calls are TRBV5-4 and TRBJ2-7, with 8 positions matching TRBD1. Germline CDR1 SGHNT, CDR2 YYREEE (reference sequence). The CDR3 totals 13 residues. The V segment lost 4 bases and the J segment 3 bases; nucleotides outside the gene matches: 3. The CDR3 sequence: CASSDRGLYEQYF. The CDR3 DNA reads TGTGCCAGCAGCGACAGGGGTCTCTACGAGCAGTACTTC.

The chain joins TRBV18 to TRBJ1-1; 7 bases fit TRBD1. Germline V gene data show CDR1 as KGHSH and CDR2 as LQKENI. V gave up 2 bases and J gave up 0 bases; unmatched junction bases: 3. The CDR3 totals 15 residues. In nucleotides, the CDR3 is TGTGCCAGCTCACCAAAGACAGGGATGAACACTGAAGCTTTCTTT. Translating it yields CASSPKTGMNTEAFF.

This clonotype was seen only a few times. The chain carries TRBV9 and TRBJ2-7; TRBD1 matches at 8 bases. CDR1 is SGDLS, CDR2 YYNGEE, per germline. With 4 bases clipped from V and 1 base from J, the junction kept 7 bases outside the gene matches. This CDR3 region has 15 residues. The CDR3: CASSIRTGLSYEQYF. DNA of the CDR3: TGTGCCAGCAGCATTCGGACAGGGTTGTCCTACGAGCAGTACTTC.

The chain combines TRBV28 with TRBJ2-2; D is unresolved. Trimming stripped 7 bases from V and 2 bases from J, with 8 bases between. The CDR3 has 13 amino acids. Germline V gene sequence: CDR1 MDHEN, CDR2 SYDVKM. The chain's CDR3 is CASTLQNTGELFF. The DNA for the CDR3 is TGTGCCAGCACCCTACAAAACACCGGGGAGCTGTTTTTT.

This clonotype was seen only a few times. The rearrangement uses TRBV5-6 and TRBJ2-7; TRBD1 matches 10 bases. This CDR3 spans 15 amino acids. Germline values: CDR1 SGHDT, CDR2 YYEEEE. The V segment lost 4 bases and the J segment 6 bases; nucleotides outside the gene matches: 10. For the CDR3, the DNA is TGTGCCAGCAGCCTGATTAGGACAGGGGGGTCCGAGCAGTACTTC. This translates into CASSLIRTGGSEQYF.

This clonotype was observed a handful of times. The chain has TRBV9 and TRBJ1-2; no clear D gene. Germline V lookup: CDR1 SGDLS, CDR2 YYNGEE. There are 14 residues in the CDR3. Trimming left V 0 bases short and J 2 bases short, with 8 bases between. The CDR3 reads CASSVGQENYGYTF. In nucleotides, the CDR3 is TGTGCCAGCAGCGTAGGGCAGGAGAACTATGGCTACACCTTC.

V and J are TRBV5-1 and TRBJ1-6; D is unresolved. The germline gives CDR1 SGHRS, CDR2 YFSETQ. V lost 6 bases to trimming and J lost 7 bases, with 8 bases between them. The CDR3 loop spans 12 amino acids. CDR3 bases: TGCGCCAGCACTTATGGAAATTCACCCCTCCACTTT. It encodes CASTYGNSPLHF.

This rearrangement joins TRBV20-1 to TRBJ1-5, with no clear D. In germline, CDR1 is DFQATT, CDR2 SNEGSKA (reference sequence). The CDR3 loop spans 15 amino acids. The V and J ends lost 6 bases and 6 bases respectively, with 21 bases between them. The CDR3 reads CSAKTEATSGQPQHF. CDR3 in DNA: TGCAGTGCAAAGACGGAGGCAACATCGGGTCAGCCCCAGCATTTT.

This clonotype occurred a few times. This chain connects TRBV20-1 to TRBJ2-7; 8 positions agree with TRBD2. Germline assignment: CDR1 DFQATT and CDR2 SNEGSKA (reference sequence). V gave up 6 bases and J gave up 5 bases; unmatched junction bases: 9. This CDR3 has 13 amino acids. The CDR3 bases are TGCAGTGCCGAAGGCGGGAGGATCAACGAGCAGTACTTC. As protein: CSAEGGRINEQYF.

There are a few counts of this clonotype. The V gene is TRBV5-1, the J gene TRBJ2-7; a possible D gene is TRBD1 (6 bases). The CDR3 has 14 amino acids. The germline V gene encodes CDR1 SGHRS and CDR2 YFSETQ. V lost 0 bases and J 4 bases, leaving 11 bases between the germline ends. The CDR3: CASSLDRDAYEQYF. Written as DNA, the CDR3 is TGCGCCAGCAGCTTGGACAGGGATGCATACGAGCAGTACTTC.

This clonotype was counted once. The chain couples TRBV6-6 to TRBJ2-1; D is perhaps TRBD2 (6 bases). CDR1 MNHNY and CDR2 SVGAGI come from the germline V gene (reference sequence). CDR3 length: 16 amino acids. Deletions cut 2 bases from V and 6 bases from J, with 17 bases between. The CDR3, as DNA: TGTGCCAGCAGTTACGGGGGGACTGATTACCCCAATGAGCAGTTCTTC. Its translation is CASSYGGTDYPNEQFF.

The chain couples TRBV10-3 to TRBJ2-2; possibly TRBD1 or TRBD2 for D (5 bases each). Germline V gene data show CDR1 as ENHRY and CDR2 as SYGVKD. This CDR3 spans 12 amino acids. V lost 10 bases and J 6 bases, leaving 12 bases between the germline ends. CDR3 protein: CATTTGPGELFF. CDR3 DNA: TGTGCCACCACCACGGGGCCCGGGGAGCTGTTTTTT.

This clonotype was seen more than once but under ten times. The chain carries TRBV13 and TRBJ1-2; possibly TRBD1 for D (5 bases). The germline CDR1 and CDR2 sequences are PRHDT and FYEKMQ (reference sequence). V shed 5 bases and J shed 3 bases, with 13 bases lying between them. This CDR3 comprises 14 residues. This CDR3 reads CASSREDTYYGYTF. As DNA, the CDR3 is TGTGCCAGCAGCCGAGAGGACACTTACTATGGCTACACCTTC.